Listed below are T cell receptor beta chains from one sample, sequenced in a study of T cells in Graves' hyperthyroidism and ophthalmopathy. TCRdb passed the multiplex PCR reads through MiXCR, listing each CDR3 protein once. The data contain nearly 600,000 distinct CDR3 sequences, approximately 15% of them singletons. The sample was blood. These receptors were collected from a woman under 30 with Graves' ophthalmopathy. The CDR3 runs from the conserved cysteine through the conserved F or W. The order of the fields is D gene, J gene, V gene, clone size, CDR3 DNA, CDR3 protein. The D gene is left open where the match is weak. For some rows the clone size is stated as once, few or many, or as a class when expanded; others skip it.

TRBD1,TRBJ2-1,TRBV12-3/TRBV12-4,.,TGTGCCAGCAGGGCGCGACAGGGGACGGGCTCCTACAATGAGCAGTTCTTC,CASRARQGTGSYNEQFF
TRBD2,TRBJ2-3,TRBV2,.,TGTGCCAGCAGTGACAGGCTAGCGGGAGTAACAGATACGCAGTATTTT,CASSDRLAGVTDTQYF
.,TRBJ2-7,TRBV6-1,many,TGTGCCAGCAGTGTCACGGACTCCTACGAGCAGTACTTC,CASSVTDSYEQYF
.,TRBJ2-7,TRBV7-9,many,TGTGCCAGCAGCTTAGGACAATGGTACGAGCAGTACTTC,CASSLGQWYEQYF
TRBD1,TRBJ1-2,TRBV27,.,TGTGCCAGCAGTTTGTTGACTGGACAGGGGCGAAAAGGCTACACCTTC,CASSLLTGQGRKGYTF
.,TRBJ1-4,TRBV20-1,many,TGCAGTGCTTCCACAACAGAGACTAATGAAAAACTGTTTTTT,CSASTTETNEKLFF
.,TRBJ2-7,TRBV20-1,few,TGCAGTGCTAGAGATGTCGACTATGTGTCCTACGAGCAGTACTTC,CSARDVDYVSYEQYF
TRBD1,TRBJ2-5,TRBV27,many,TGTGCCAGCAGTCCCTGGACAGGGTGGGTAGAAGAGACCCAGTACTTC,CASSPWTGWVEETQYF
.,TRBJ2-2,TRBV30,many,TGTGCCTGGAGTGTACTAGTTTTTACCGGGGAGCTGTTTTTT,CAWSVLVFTGELFF
.,TRBJ2-6,TRBV6-2/TRBV6-3,few,TGTGCCAGCAGTTACCCTCTACAGGGCCTCTCTGGGGCCAACGTCCTGACTTTC,CASSYPLQGLSGANVLTF
.,TRBJ1-4,TRBV7-2,.,TGTGCCAGCAGACTCCGGGGAGCAACTAATGAAAAACTGTTTTTT,CASRLRGATNEKLFF
TRBD2,TRBJ2-1,TRBV27,many,TGTGCCAGCAGTCCGCTAGCGGGAGGGAGCAATGAGCAGTTCTTC,CASSPLAGGSNEQFF
.,TRBJ1-1,TRBV15,many,TGTGCCACCAGCAGAGATTCAGGGGCGCGTACTGAAGCTTTCTTT,CATSRDSGARTEAFF
.,TRBJ2-7,TRBV20-1,few,TGCAGTGCTAACCCCCGGGGGGCCTCCTACGAGCAGTACTTC,CSANPRGASYEQYF
TRBD1,TRBJ2-2,TRBV24-1,few,TGTGCCACCAGTGGCGGACAGGGAGTTGCCGGGGAGCTGTTTTTT,CATSGGQGVAGELFF
.,TRBJ2-3,TRBV19,.,TGTGCCAGTAATCCTTTTGGCGGGACTCTCACAGATACGCAGTATTTT,CASNPFGGTLTDTQYF
.,TRBJ2-2,TRBV18,many,TGTGCCAGCTCATCGGACAGAACGAACACCGGGGAGCTGTTTTTT,CASSSDRTNTGELFF
TRBD2,TRBJ2-3,TRBV3-1,.,TGTGCCAGCAAAGCCCGTTATGTGCGGGAGGGCCGTCCAGATACGCAGTATTTT,CASKARYVREGRPDTQYF
TRBD1,TRBJ1-2,TRBV14,.,TGTGCCAGCAGCCCTCGAGGGGGCTACTATGGCTACACCTTC,CASSPRGGYYGYTF
.,TRBJ2-2,TRBV9,few,TGTGCCAGCAGCGTAGAGGGGTCCGGGGAGCTGTTTTTT,CASSVEGSGELFF
.,TRBJ1-6,TRBV20-1,few,TGCAGTGCAGTCTCCGGGCCCGATAATTCACCCCTCCACTTT,CSAVSGPDNSPLHF
TRBD1,TRBJ1-4,TRBV10-3,many,TGTGCCACTGCCGCGGGACAGGGGAATGAAAAACTGTTTTTT,CATAAGQGNEKLFF
.,TRBJ2-5,TRBV28,.,TGTGCCAGCAGCCTGGGGGCGGGAATGGAGACCCAGTACTTC,CASSLGAGMETQYF
TRBD2,TRBJ2-7,TRBV28,many,TGTGCCAGCAGTTTACTAGCGGGAGTGCTCTACGAGCAGTACTTC,CASSLLAGVLYEQYF
.,TRBJ1-1,TRBV29-1,.,TGCAGCGTCAACACCCAGATGAACACTGAAGCTTTCTTT,CSVNTQMNTEAFF
TRBD2,TRBJ2-1,TRBV7-9,many,TGTGCCAGCAGCTTGGCGGGAGGGACAAATGAGCAGTTCTTC,CASSLAGGTNEQFF
.,TRBJ2-7,TRBV12-3/TRBV12-4,many,TGTGCCAGCAGTTTTGGGGGATACGAGCAGTACTTC,CASSFGGYEQYF
TRBD2,TRBJ2-5,TRBV20-1,.,TGCAGTGCTAGAAGGGTAGCGGGAGAAGGGACCCAGTACTTC,CSARRVAGEGTQYF
.,TRBJ1-1,TRBV27,many,TGTGCCAGCTGGCGCTCGAACACTGAAGCTTTCTTT,CASWRSNTEAFF
.,TRBJ2-7,TRBV28,few,TGTGCCAGCAGCCTAAGCCATCGTGGGGAGCAGTACTTC,CASSLSHRGEQYF
.,TRBJ1-2,TRBV11-2,.,TGTGCCAGCAGCTCTCGGGACTCTGCTAACTATGGCTACACCTTC,CASSSRDSANYGYTF
.,TRBJ2-1,TRBV5-6,many,TGTGCCAGCAGCCGTGCGGTGAGCTCCTACAATGAGCAGTTCTTC,CASSRAVSSYNEQFF
.,TRBJ2-3,TRBV25-1,.,TGTGCCAGCAGTGAAGGGGGGTTCACAGATACGCAGTATTTT,CASSEGGFTDTQYF
.,TRBJ2-5,TRBV9,many,TGTGCCAGCAGCGTACCAGCGGAGGGGGAGACCCAGTACTTC,CASSVPAEGETQYF
.,TRBJ1-1,TRBV5-1,many,TGCGCCAGCACCCGGACGGGTGAGAACACTGAAGCTTTCTTT,CASTRTGENTEAFF
.,TRBJ2-7,TRBV28,many,TGTGCCAGCAGTTTAATTCCCGGGGGCGAGTACGAGCAGTACTTC,CASSLIPGGEYEQYF
.,TRBJ2-7,TRBV7-8,many,TGTGCCAGCAGCCCAAATAACTACGAGCAGTACTTC,CASSPNNYEQYF
.,TRBJ1-1,TRBV20-1,many,TGCAGTGCTATAGCCAGCGGACGGTACACTGAAGCTTTCTTT,CSAIASGRYTEAFF